This is a list of T cell receptor beta chains from one sample in a study of blood T cell repertoires in COVID-19. Profiled with immunoSEQ multiplex PCR; TCRdb holds only in-frame clones, not every one. The sample includes some 87,000 clones, over 75% of them seen just once. The material sequenced was peripheral blood. These receptors were obtained from a human donor in a cohort sampled during active COVID-19. CDR3s include the opening cysteine and the closing phenylalanine or tryptophan. D genes are given only for firm matches. Only part of the rows carry a size: once, few, many, or a class if the clone is expanded.

d_gene | abundance | j_gene | v_gene | CDR3aa | CDR3nt
. | . | TRBJ1-6 | TRBV10-3 | CAISEPQSPLHF | TGTGCCATCAGTGAGCCCCAGTCACCCCTCCACTTT
TRBD1 | once | TRBJ1-4 | TRBV27 | CASSYGTVNEKLFF | TGTGCCAGCAGTTACGGGACAGTTAATGAAAAACTGTTTTTT
. | once | TRBJ1-1 | TRBV7-2 | CASAPESGSTEAFF | TGTGCCAGCGCCCCCGAATCGGGGTCCACTGAAGCTTTCTTT
TRBD1 | . | TRBJ1-2 | TRBV24-1 | CATSDGDSKGYTF | TGTGCCACCAGTGATGGGGACAGCAAGGGCTACACCTTC
TRBD1 | . | TRBJ2-2 | TRBV7-9 | CASSPNRGHDTGELFF | TGTGCCAGCAGCCCTAACAGGGGGCATGACACCGGGGAGCTGTTTTTT
TRBD1 | . | TRBJ2-7 | TRBV6-5 | CASSYTRGQIYEQYF | TGTGCCAGCAGTTACACCCGGGGACAGATCTACGAGCAGTACTTC
TRBD1 | . | TRBJ1-1 | TRBV14 | CASSQALTGAAFF | TGTGCCAGCAGCCAAGCCCTGACAGGGGCAGCTTTCTTT
. | few | TRBJ1-3 | TRBV7-9 | CASSPEAPRVGNTIYF | TGTGCCAGCAGCCCCGAGGCCCCCAGGGTTGGAAACACCATATATTTT
TRBD1 | . | TRBJ2-7 | TRBV28 | CASSSPGQTYEQYF | TGTGCCAGCAGTTCCCCGGGACAGACCTACGAGCAGTACTTC
. | . | TRBJ1-1 | TRBV28 | CASSLSLTEAFF | TGTGCCAGCAGTTTATCTTTAACTGAAGCTTTCTTT
. | once | TRBJ2-1 | TRBV7-9 | CASSLELYNEQFF | TGTGCCAGCAGCTTAGAACTCTACAATGAGCAGTTCTTC
. | . | TRBJ1-2 | TRBV6-1 | CASSDRGNYGYTF | TGTGCCAGCAGTGACAGGGGAAACTATGGCTACACCTTC
TRBD1 | once | TRBJ1-3 | TRBV5-1 | CASRGDSGNTIYF | TGCGCCAGCAGGGGGGACAGTGGAAACACCATATATTTT
. | once | TRBJ1-3 | TRBV18 | CASSQTTTGGGNTIYF | TGTGCCAGCTCACAGACGACCACGGGCGGGGGAAACACCATATATTTT